The entry below describes one TCR beta chain. The data were obtained in a study of blood T cell repertoires in COVID-19. Data came from immunoSEQ multiplex PCR; TCRdb stores just in-frame clones and leaves some out. The repertoire includes about 230,000 clones, more than 70% of them detected once, and 2.5% sits in the top ten. V dropped 1 base and J dropped 4 bases, with 13 bases sitting between them. This CDR3 contains 15 residues. Germline V CDR1 and CDR2: LGHNA, YSLEER. Sequenced material: PBMCs or T cells enriched from blood (not recorded which). The receptor's source is a woman aged 40 to 49 with acute COVID-19. V usage is TRBV4-3 and J usage is TRBJ1-2; no firm D call. The CDR3 loop reads CASSQAPPGSYGYTF. The CDR3 nucleotides are TGCGCCAGCAGCCAAGCCCCCCCAGGTTCCTATGGCTACACCTTC.